This T cell receptor (beta chain) was recorded in a study of shared clonotypes between healthy human individuals (dated by TCRdb to 2018 to 2021). Background on the whole study: Three men and a couple of women, aged 18 to 49 years, made up the cohort. To estimate repertoire size and how much clonotype sharing occurs between individuals, the study deeply sequenced the blood TCR repertoires of 4 to 6 healthy adults. To increase sequencing depth and limit assay-specific biases, TCR repertoire library preparation and sequencing were carried out by different laboratories using diverse techniques. Leukapheresis yielded between about 0.85 and 10 billion PBMCs per donor. Overall study outcomes, separate from this receptor: Because the study included only a small number of donors, the genetic and exposure-history diversity represented was limited. Sampling was limited to blood, and TCR repertoires in tissue likely differ from TCR repertoires in blood. Pairwise subsampling indicated that sequencing depth was expected to affect the degree of clonotype sharing among donors.

From a lookup of the germline V gene (reference sequence), CDR1 and CDR2 are SGHKS and YYEKEE. The CDR3 numbers 15 residues from cysteine through phenylalanine. Kept here is only the CDR3 DNA, which spans 45 bases and is read in frame from base 1. V lost 1 base and J lost 1 base; the stretch between them is 11 bases long. Using the deep immunoSEQ assay, multiplex PCR amplified TCR CDR3 regions from genomic DNA. For each cell subset, the extracted genomic DNA was distributed evenly across all wells of several immunoSEQ 96-well plates, and each plate served as one replicate. For unsorted PBMC, around 330 ng genomic DNA, equal to 30,000 or so T cell genomes, was loaded into each replicate PCR. Genomic DNA from unsorted PBMC was sequenced over ten immunoSEQ deep assay plates. Purified libraries were measured with a Qubit 3.0 fluorometer, size-checked on a Bioanalyzer 2100, and measured again with the KAPA Library Quantification kit. Each immunoSEQ 96-well plate was sequenced on its own single-read 150-cycle Illumina NextSeq 550 flow cell. In the source study's methods: Because the immunoSEQ output held only junctional sequences and lacked quality scores, the filtering could not match the filtering applied to full-length reads. To assign V/J genes and CDR3, sequences were annotated using PyIR, a Python wrapper for IgBLAST v1.9, with IMGT germline references. Reads were removed for weak V/J assignments (E-value above 1e-6), missing CDR3, stop codons, out-of-frame junctions, or ambiguous translated residues. V3J clonotypes were defined by identical inferred V gene, J gene, and CDR3 amino acid sequence. To compute the percentage overlap between repertoires, the number of shared unique clonotypes was divided by the size of the smaller repertoire. Three approaches were used to assess repertoire richness: RTK rarefaction, the Chao1 estimator, and Recon v2.1 estimates of unobserved clonotypes. TCRdb re-hosts the immuneACCESS table, in-frame sequences only. Its copies lack some clones; in the studies checked, an unresolved V gene accounts for under half of them, and the cause for the rest is not known. V, J and clone size are taken as reported in that table, and D and trimming were inferred from the DNA itself. The sample profile shows approximately 470,000 clones; around 80% of them were found once. The ten largest clones add up to 12% of the sample.

This clone has a handful of counts. The antigen this receptor binds is unknown. Base qualities are not recorded, but no much larger clone differs from it by a single base. The donors were healthy, HIV-negative adults with no recently reported acute infections or vaccinations. Every donor was a Caucasian adult residing in Nashville, Tennessee, USA. For unsorted samples, 75 million to 100 million PBMCs were counted and genomic DNA was extracted with the QIAamp DNA Blood Mini kit. Blood was collected by leukapheresis, and PBMCs were isolated by Ficoll-Histopaque density gradient centrifugation and then cryopreserved in liquid nitrogen vapor phase.

This chain joins TRBV5-5 to TRBJ1-1; the D segment cannot be called with confidence. Sample: PBMCs. The receptor's source is a woman aged 40 to 50 in good health. Some clones in this sample may be carry-over from other donors' samples. CDR3 protein: CASSLPPDRNTEAFF. The DNA sequence is TGTGCCAGCAGCTTGCCTCCTGATAGGAACACTGAAGCTTTCTTT.